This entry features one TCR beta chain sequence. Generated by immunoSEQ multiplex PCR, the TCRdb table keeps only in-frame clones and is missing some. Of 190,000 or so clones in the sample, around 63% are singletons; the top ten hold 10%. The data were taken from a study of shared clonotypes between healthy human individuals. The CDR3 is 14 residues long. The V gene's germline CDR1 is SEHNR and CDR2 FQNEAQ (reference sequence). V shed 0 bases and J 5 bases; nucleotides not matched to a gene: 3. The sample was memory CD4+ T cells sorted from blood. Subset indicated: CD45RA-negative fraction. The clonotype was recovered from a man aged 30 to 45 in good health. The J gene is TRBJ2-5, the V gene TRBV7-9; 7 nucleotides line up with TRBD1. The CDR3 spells CASSLAGGGETQYF. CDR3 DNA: TGTGCCAGCAGCTTAGCAGGGGGCGGGGAGACCCAGTACTTC.